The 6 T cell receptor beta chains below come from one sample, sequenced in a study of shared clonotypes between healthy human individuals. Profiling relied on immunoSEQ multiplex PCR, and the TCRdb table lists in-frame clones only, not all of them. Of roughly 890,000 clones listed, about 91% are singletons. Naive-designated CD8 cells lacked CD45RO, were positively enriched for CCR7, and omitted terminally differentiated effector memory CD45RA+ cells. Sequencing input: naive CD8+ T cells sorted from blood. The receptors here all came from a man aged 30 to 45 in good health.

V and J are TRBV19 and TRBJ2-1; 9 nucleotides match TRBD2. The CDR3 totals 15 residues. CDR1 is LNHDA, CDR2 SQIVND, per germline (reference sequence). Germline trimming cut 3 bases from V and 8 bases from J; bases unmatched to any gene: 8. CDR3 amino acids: CASSILGLASDEQFF. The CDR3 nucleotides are TGTGCCAGTAGTATTTTGGGACTAGCTTCCGATGAGCAGTTCTTC. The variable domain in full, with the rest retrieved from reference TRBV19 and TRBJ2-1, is DGGITQSPKYLFRKEGQNVTLSCEQNLNHDAMYWYRQDPGQGLRLIYYSQIVNDFQKGDIAEGYSVSREKKESFPLTVTSAQKNPTAFYLCASSILGLASDEQFFGPGTRLTVL.

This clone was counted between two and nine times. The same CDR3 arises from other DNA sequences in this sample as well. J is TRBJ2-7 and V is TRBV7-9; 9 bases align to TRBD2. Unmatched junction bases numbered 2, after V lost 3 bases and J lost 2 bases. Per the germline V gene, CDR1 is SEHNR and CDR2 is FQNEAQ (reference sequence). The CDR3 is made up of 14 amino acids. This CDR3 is CASSFSGRAYEQYF. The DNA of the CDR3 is TGTGCCAGCAGCTTTAGCGGGAGAGCCTACGAGCAGTACTTC.

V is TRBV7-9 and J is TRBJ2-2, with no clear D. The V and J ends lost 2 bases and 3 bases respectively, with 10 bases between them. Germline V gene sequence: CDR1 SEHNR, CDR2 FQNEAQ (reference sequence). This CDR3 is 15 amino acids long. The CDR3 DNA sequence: TGTGCCAGCAGCTTACTCGGTGGGCACACCGGGGAGCTGTTTTTT. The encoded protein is CASSLLGGHTGELFF.

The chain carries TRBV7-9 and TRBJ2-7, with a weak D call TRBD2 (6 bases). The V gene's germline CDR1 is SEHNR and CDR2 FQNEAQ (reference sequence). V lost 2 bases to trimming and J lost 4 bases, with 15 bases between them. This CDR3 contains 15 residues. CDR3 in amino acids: CASSLWGGMGYEQYF. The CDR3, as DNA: TGTGCCAGCAGCTTATGGGGCGGGATGGGTTACGAGCAGTACTTC.

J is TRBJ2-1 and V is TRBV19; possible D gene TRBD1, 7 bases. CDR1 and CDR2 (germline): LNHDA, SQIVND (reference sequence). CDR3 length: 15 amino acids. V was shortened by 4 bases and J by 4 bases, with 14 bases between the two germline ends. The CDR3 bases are TGTGCCAGTAGTAAGGGTCAGGGGGGTTACAATGAGCAGTTCTTC. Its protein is CASSKGQGGYNEQFF.

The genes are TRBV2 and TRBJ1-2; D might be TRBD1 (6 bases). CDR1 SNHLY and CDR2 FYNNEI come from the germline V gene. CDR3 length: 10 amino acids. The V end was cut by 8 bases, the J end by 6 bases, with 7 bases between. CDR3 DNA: TGTGCCAGCCCAGGGGATGGCTACACCTTC. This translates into CASPGDGYTF.